This T cell receptor beta chain comes out of a study of OX40 agonist ivuxolimab in advanced cancers. Study as a whole: In this trial design, patients received ivuxolimab intravenously at 0.01 to 10 mg/kg every 2 weeks.

Sequenced by immunoSEQ multiplex PCR; TCRdb stores in-frame clones only, minus some. The sample holds around 80,000 clones, roughly nine tenths seen once. CDR3 length: 15 amino acids. Germline CDR1 reads SGHRS; CDR2 reads YFSETQ. Trimming cost V 4 bases and J 4 bases; bases outside gene matches: 7. This sequence joins TRBV5-1 and TRBJ2-1; 8 nucleotides line up with TRBD1. This specimen consisted of CD4+ or CD8+ T cells sorted from blood, obtained in a trial of the OX40 agonist ivuxolimab. The sequence derives from an adult with an advanced solid tumor such as melanoma, head and neck, liver or kidney cancer. For the CDR3, the DNA is TGCGCCAGCAGCCCCCGGACAGGGCAATACAATGAGCAGTTCTTC. Translated, it gives CASSPRTGQYNEQFF.